These T cell receptor beta chains were read from a single sample in a study of blood T cell repertoires in COVID-19. Measured with immunoSEQ multiplex PCR; TCRdb has only the in-frame clones, and not every one. The sample carries 150,000 to 200,000 clones, 88% recorded once. What was sequenced was PBMCs or T cells enriched from blood (not recorded which). Receptor source: a woman aged 18-35 years who had recovered from COVID-19. Each CDR3 is given with its conserved first and last residue. Each record gives: D gene, J gene, V gene, CDR3 length, clone size, CDR3 protein, CDR3 DNA. D genes are given only for firm matches. A clone size is listed for some rows: how often the clone was seen (once, few, many), or a class if it is expanded.

d_gene: TRBD2; j_gene: TRBJ2-1; v_gene: TRBV19; len: 15; abundance: .; CDR3aa: CASTYLAGGNNEQFF; CDR3nt: TGTGCCAGTACCTACTTAGCGGGAGGAAACAATGAGCAGTTCTTC
d_gene: TRBD2; j_gene: TRBJ2-7; v_gene: TRBV7-6; len: 15; abundance: .; CDR3aa: CASSLRASGSFEQYF; CDR3nt: TGTGCCAGCAGCTTAAGGGCTAGCGGGAGTTTCGAGCAGTACTTC
d_gene: .; j_gene: TRBJ2-1; v_gene: TRBV5-1; len: 15; abundance: .; CDR3aa: CASSLATNSYNEQFF; CDR3nt: TGCGCCAGCAGCTTGGCAACTAATTCCTACAATGAGCAGTTCTTC
d_gene: .; j_gene: TRBJ1-4; v_gene: TRBV30; len: 16; abundance: .; CDR3aa: CACGNRAKATNEKLFF; CDR3nt: TGTGCCTGTGGGAACAGGGCTAAAGCAACTAATGAAAAACTGTTTTTT
d_gene: TRBD2; j_gene: TRBJ2-3; v_gene: TRBV5-6; len: 15; abundance: .; CDR3aa: CASSLVGRETDTQYF; CDR3nt: TGTGCCAGCAGCTTGGTTGGGCGGGAGACAGATACGCAGTATTTT
d_gene: .; j_gene: TRBJ2-7; v_gene: TRBV5-5; len: 15; abundance: .; CDR3aa: CASSPNVVSSYEQYF; CDR3nt: TGTGCCAGCAGCCCGAACGTGGTGAGCTCCTACGAGCAGTACTTC
d_gene: .; j_gene: TRBJ1-1; v_gene: TRBV27; len: 14; abundance: .; CDR3aa: CASGLAGVLTEAFF; CDR3nt: TGTGCCAGCGGTCTAGCCGGGGTTTTGACTGAAGCTTTCTTT
d_gene: .; j_gene: TRBJ1-3; v_gene: TRBV4-1; len: 15; abundance: few; CDR3aa: CASSPYPSSGNTIYF; CDR3nt: TGCGCCAGCAGCCCCTACCCGAGCTCTGGAAACACCATATATTTT
d_gene: .; j_gene: TRBJ2-5; v_gene: TRBV30; len: 13; abundance: .; CDR3aa: CAWSEQAQETQYF; CDR3nt: TGTGCCTGGAGTGAGCAGGCGCAAGAGACCCAGTACTTC
d_gene: TRBD1; j_gene: TRBJ2-7; v_gene: TRBV7-6; len: 14; abundance: .; CDR3aa: CASSRDRGVNEQYF; CDR3nt: TGTGCCAGCAGCAGGGACAGGGGAGTCAACGAGCAGTACTTC
d_gene: .; j_gene: TRBJ2-7; v_gene: TRBV15; len: 17; abundance: .; CDR3aa: CATSRETYEGNSYEQYF; CDR3nt: TGTGCCACCAGCAGAGAAACCTACGAGGGAAACTCCTACGAGCAGTACTTC
d_gene: TRBD1; j_gene: TRBJ1-6; v_gene: TRBV18; len: 15; abundance: .; CDR3aa: CASFPGTGGNSPLHF; CDR3nt: TGTGCCAGCTTCCCCGGGACAGGGGGTAATTCACCCCTCCACTTT
d_gene: TRBD2; j_gene: TRBJ2-3; v_gene: TRBV5-1; len: 14; abundance: few; CDR3aa: CASRGLAGVDTQYF; CDR3nt: TGCGCCAGCAGGGGACTAGCGGGAGTAGATACGCAGTATTTT
d_gene: .; j_gene: TRBJ2-1; v_gene: TRBV2; len: 15; abundance: .; CDR3aa: CASSDEGRVYNEQFF; CDR3nt: TGTGCCAGCAGTGATGAGGGCAGAGTCTACAATGAGCAGTTCTTC
d_gene: TRBD2; j_gene: TRBJ2-1; v_gene: TRBV7-8; len: 18; abundance: .; CDR3aa: CASSLAFLGLGVGNEQFF; CDR3nt: TGTGCCAGCAGCTTAGCGTTCCTGGGACTAGGGGTGGGCAATGAGCAGTTCTTC
d_gene: TRBD1; j_gene: TRBJ2-5; v_gene: TRBV28; len: 15; abundance: .; CDR3aa: CASTGTGFNEETQYF; CDR3nt: TGTGCCAGCACCGGGACAGGGTTTAACGAAGAGACCCAGTACTTC
d_gene: TRBD2; j_gene: TRBJ2-3; v_gene: TRBV5-4; len: 15; abundance: .; CDR3aa: CASSRLAGAGDTQYF; CDR3nt: TGTGCCAGCAGCCGACTAGCGGGGGCGGGAGATACGCAGTATTTT
d_gene: TRBD2; j_gene: TRBJ2-7; v_gene: TRBV3-1/TRBV3-2; len: 16; abundance: once; CDR3aa: CASSQERRTSGYEQYF; CDR3nt: TGTGCCAGCAGCCAAGAAAGGCGGACTAGCGGCTACGAGCAGTACTTC
d_gene: TRBD2; j_gene: TRBJ2-1; v_gene: TRBV28; len: 16; abundance: .; CDR3aa: CASSLARREGHNEQFF; CDR3nt: TGTGCCAGCAGTTTAGCTCGTCGGGAGGGCCACAATGAGCAGTTCTTC
d_gene: .; j_gene: TRBJ1-5; v_gene: TRBV4-3; len: 14; abundance: .; CDR3aa: CASSQYSTDQPQHF; CDR3nt: TGCGCCAGCAGCCAGTACTCGACAGATCAGCCCCAGCATTTT
d_gene: .; j_gene: TRBJ1-2; v_gene: TRBV10-1; len: 16; abundance: few; CDR3aa: CASSADGNRGFYGYTF; CDR3nt: TGCGCCAGCAGCGCAGACGGCAACCGGGGATTCTATGGCTACACCTTC
d_gene: .; j_gene: TRBJ1-5; v_gene: TRBV6-1; len: 15; abundance: .; CDR3aa: CASSELWGTGQPQHF; CDR3nt: TGTGCCAGCAGTGAATTATGGGGAACGGGACAGCCCCAGCATTTT
d_gene: .; j_gene: TRBJ2-7; v_gene: TRBV12-3/TRBV12-4; len: 13; abundance: .; CDR3aa: CASQRGTSYEQYF; CDR3nt: TGTGCCAGCCAGAGGGGGACCTCCTACGAGCAGTACTTC
d_gene: .; j_gene: TRBJ1-1; v_gene: TRBV30; len: 12; abundance: once; CDR3aa: CAWSTTNTEAFF; CDR3nt: TGTGCCTGGAGTACAACGAACACTGAAGCTTTCTTT
d_gene: .; j_gene: TRBJ1-4; v_gene: TRBV15; len: 15; abundance: .; CDR3aa: CATSRDRGVGEKLFF; CDR3nt: TGTGCCACCAGCAGAGATAGGGGTGTAGGAGAAAAACTGTTTTTT
d_gene: TRBD1; j_gene: TRBJ2-3; v_gene: TRBV19; len: 15; abundance: .; CDR3aa: CASSSTGGSSDTQYF; CDR3nt: TGTGCCAGTAGCTCCACAGGGGGCTCCTCAGATACGCAGTATTTT
d_gene: TRBD1; j_gene: TRBJ2-5; v_gene: TRBV2; len: 17; abundance: .; CDR3aa: CASMGPGTGTPQETQYF; CDR3nt: TGTGCCAGCATGGGACCGGGGACAGGGACTCCGCAAGAGACCCAGTACTTC
d_gene: TRBD2; j_gene: TRBJ2-1; v_gene: TRBV30; len: 14; abundance: .; CDR3aa: CAWRGTSGYNEQFF; CDR3nt: TGTGCCTGGAGGGGGACTAGCGGCTACAATGAGCAGTTCTTC
d_gene: TRBD2; j_gene: TRBJ2-7; v_gene: TRBV29-1; len: 13; abundance: .; CDR3aa: CSVGISGSYEQYF; CDR3nt: TGCAGCGTTGGGATTAGCGGGAGTTACGAGCAGTACTTC
d_gene: TRBD2; j_gene: TRBJ2-2; v_gene: TRBV6-4; len: 16; abundance: .; CDR3aa: CASSDSVASGTGELFF; CDR3nt: TGTGCCAGCAGTGACTCTGTGGCTAGCGGGACCGGGGAGCTGTTTTTT
d_gene: .; j_gene: TRBJ2-1; v_gene: TRBV5-6; len: 16; abundance: .; CDR3aa: CASSPGMWLRDNEQFF; CDR3nt: TGTGCCAGCAGCCCGGGGATGTGGTTACGGGACAATGAGCAGTTCTTC
d_gene: .; j_gene: TRBJ2-2; v_gene: TRBV19; len: 16; abundance: .; CDR3aa: CASSIKYYQGTGELFF; CDR3nt: TGTGCCAGTAGTATAAAGTACTATCAGGGCACCGGGGAGCTGTTTTTT
d_gene: .; j_gene: TRBJ2-5; v_gene: TRBV4-1; len: 14; abundance: .; CDR3aa: CASSRTYSQETQYF; CDR3nt: TGCGCCAGCAGCCGCACTTATTCCCAAGAGACCCAGTACTTC
d_gene: .; j_gene: TRBJ1-2; v_gene: TRBV5-3; len: 13; abundance: .; CDR3aa: CARSFGSCKGYTF; CDR3nt: TGTGCCAGAAGCTTTGGGAGCTGCAAGGGCTACACCTTC
d_gene: .; j_gene: TRBJ1-4; v_gene: TRBV28; len: 14; abundance: .; CDR3aa: CATQTGLFNEKLFF; CDR3nt: TGTGCCACCCAGACGGGACTGTTTAATGAAAAACTGTTTTTT
d_gene: .; j_gene: TRBJ2-1; v_gene: TRBV15; len: 15; abundance: .; CDR3aa: CATSRDRSSYNEQFF; CDR3nt: TGTGCCACCAGCAGAGATCGGAGCTCCTACAATGAGCAGTTCTTC
d_gene: .; j_gene: TRBJ1-1; v_gene: TRBV11-3; len: 14; abundance: .; CDR3aa: CASSPGALNTEAFF; CDR3nt: TGTGCCAGCAGCCCAGGGGCTCTGAACACTGAAGCTTTCTTT
d_gene: .; j_gene: TRBJ1-2; v_gene: TRBV9; len: 13; abundance: .; CDR3aa: CASSVGRDYGYTF; CDR3nt: TGTGCCAGCAGCGTAGGGAGGGACTATGGCTACACCTTC
d_gene: .; j_gene: TRBJ1-1; v_gene: TRBV13; len: 11; abundance: .; CDR3aa: CASSRDVEAFF; CDR3nt: TGTGCCAGCAGCCGGGATGTTGAAGCTTTCTTT
d_gene: TRBD2; j_gene: TRBJ2-7; v_gene: TRBV2; len: 15; abundance: .; CDR3aa: CASRETSGISYEQYF; CDR3nt: TGTGCCAGCAGGGAAACTAGCGGGATTTCCTACGAGCAGTACTTC
d_gene: .; j_gene: TRBJ2-1; v_gene: TRBV6-5; len: 13; abundance: .; CDR3aa: CASFEGGKNEQFF; CDR3nt: TGTGCCAGCTTTGAGGGCGGGAAAAATGAGCAGTTCTTC
d_gene: TRBD2; j_gene: TRBJ2-5; v_gene: TRBV11-2; len: 15; abundance: .; CDR3aa: CASRPRTSGGETQYF; CDR3nt: TGTGCCAGCAGACCAAGAACTAGCGGGGGTGAGACCCAGTACTTC
d_gene: .; j_gene: TRBJ1-1; v_gene: TRBV5-4; len: 14; abundance: .; CDR3aa: CASSLEQPNTEAFF; CDR3nt: TGTGCCAGCAGCTTGGAACAGCCGAACACTGAAGCTTTCTTT
d_gene: TRBD1; j_gene: TRBJ2-3; v_gene: TRBV24-1; len: 16; abundance: .; CDR3aa: CATSDPGTGDTDTQYF; CDR3nt: TGTGCCACCAGTGACCCCGGGACAGGGGACACAGATACGCAGTATTTT
d_gene: TRBD1; j_gene: TRBJ1-4; v_gene: TRBV9; len: 15; abundance: .; CDR3aa: CASSVGQGTNEKLFF; CDR3nt: TGTGCCAGCAGCGTAGGACAGGGGACTAATGAAAAACTGTTTTTT
d_gene: TRBD1; j_gene: TRBJ1-1; v_gene: TRBV7-9; len: 15; abundance: .; CDR3aa: CASSLGTGLDTEAFF; CDR3nt: TGTGCCAGCAGCTTAGGGACAGGGCTCGATACTGAAGCTTTCTTT
d_gene: .; j_gene: TRBJ1-1; v_gene: TRBV4-1; len: 13; abundance: .; CDR3aa: CASSPRAITEAFF; CDR3nt: TGCGCCAGCAGCCCCAGGGCCATAACTGAAGCTTTCTTT
d_gene: .; j_gene: TRBJ2-7; v_gene: TRBV2; len: 14; abundance: few; CDR3aa: CASSLGQLNYEQYF; CDR3nt: TGTGCCAGCAGCTTAGGACAGCTAAACTACGAGCAGTACTTC
d_gene: .; j_gene: TRBJ2-1; v_gene: TRBV18; len: 13; abundance: .; CDR3aa: CASSPLSRDSQFF; CDR3nt: TGTGCCAGCTCACCACTTTCAAGAGACTCGCAGTTCTTC
d_gene: TRBD1; j_gene: TRBJ1-5; v_gene: TRBV18; len: 17; abundance: .; CDR3aa: CASSGQGIALSNQPQHF; CDR3nt: TGTGCCAGCTCAGGACAGGGAATCGCTTTAAGCAATCAGCCCCAGCATTTT
d_gene: .; j_gene: TRBJ1-1; v_gene: TRBV10-1; len: 13; abundance: .; CDR3aa: CASSENWNTEAFF; CDR3nt: TGCGCCAGCAGTGAGAACTGGAACACTGAAGCTTTCTTT
d_gene: .; j_gene: TRBJ1-1; v_gene: TRBV14; len: 16; abundance: once; CDR3aa: CASSQVFRVGNTEAFF; CDR3nt: TGTGCCAGCAGCCAAGTTTTTCGGGTGGGGAACACTGAAGCTTTCTTT
d_gene: .; j_gene: TRBJ2-1; v_gene: TRBV28; len: 16; abundance: .; CDR3aa: CASSLGVSKTYNEQFF; CDR3nt: TGTGCCAGCAGTCTAGGGGTGTCTAAGACTTACAATGAGCAGTTCTTC
d_gene: TRBD2; j_gene: TRBJ2-7; v_gene: TRBV19; len: 14; abundance: .; CDR3aa: CASSGLAGGYEQYF; CDR3nt: TGTGCCAGTAGCGGACTAGCGGGTGGCTACGAGCAGTACTTC
d_gene: TRBD1; j_gene: TRBJ1-1; v_gene: TRBV19; len: 15; abundance: .; CDR3aa: CASMRETGLNTEAFF; CDR3nt: TGTGCCAGTATGAGGGAGACAGGGCTGAACACTGAAGCTTTCTTT
d_gene: .; j_gene: TRBJ2-7; v_gene: TRBV21-1; len: 18; abundance: .; CDR3aa: CASSKRGRQDGPSYEQYF; CDR3nt: TGTGCCAGCAGCAAACGGGGGAGGCAGGACGGCCCCTCCTACGAGCAGTACTTC
d_gene: .; j_gene: TRBJ2-7; v_gene: TRBV20-1; len: 15; abundance: .; CDR3aa: CSASGVGRLSYEQYF; CDR3nt: TGCAGTGCTAGTGGGGTCGGGAGACTCTCCTACGAGCAGTACTTC